This TCR beta chain was profiled in a study of early T cells in non-severe SARS-CoV-2 infection listed by TCRdb under 2021. Notes on the research overall: TCR sequencing used bulk RNA from unsorted whole blood, so alpha and beta chains could not be paired. Broader findings and caveats from the paper: VDJdb matching was skewed toward anti-spike CD8 responses, so virus-specific expansions were likely underestimated and private and CD4 specificities were missed.

Libraries were made using 5' RACE. The run used a NextSeq 500. The TCR library protocol attached unique molecular identifiers to individual cDNA molecules to correct for sequencing error and PCR bias. Sequencing covered both TCR alpha and beta chains, and within each sample the abundances of alpha and beta sequences were tightly co-correlated. In the source study's methods: V gene, J gene and CDR3 annotation of TCR sequences was performed with Decombinator V4. Expanded TCRs were defined as changing significantly between any two time points under a Poisson model with p below 0.0001. TCR abundances were normalised to the total number of TCRs sequenced in each sample and reported as counts per million. MAIT TCRs were defined by TRAV1-2 paired with TRAJ12, TRAJ20 or TRAJ33, and iNKT TCRs by TRAV10 paired with TRAJ18. VDJdb, accessed 1 November 2021, was searched for CMV, EBV and SARS-CoV-2 annotated TCRs, excluding TCRs annotated for multiple antigens. The public reads were reprocessed in TCRdb via fastp at Q25 and MiXCR, keeping in-frame beta chains. Records with the same CDR3 protein are collapsed into one entry carrying the most frequent genes and DNA. V and J calls and clone size were set by TCRdb, not the authors. This sample gives about 68,000 distinct CDR3 sequences in total; roughly an eighth of them show up just once. Of the sample, about 1.7% falls within the top ten clones.

A case-control design nested within a healthcare worker cohort in London, UK, was used, with weekly nasopharyngeal swab PCR tests and blood sampling performed. Healthcare workers were recruited between 23 and 31 March 2020, during the week of the UK lockdown, and were followed weekly for up to about 16 weeks. Taken from the germline V gene, the CDR1 and CDR2 loops are SGHTA and FQGTGA. V and J lose 5 bases and 1 base, and a span of 10 bases separates them. From cysteine to phenylalanine, the CDR3 is 14 amino acids long. Here the CDR3 DNA is all that survives: 42 bases in frame from base 1. This clonotype was observed a few times. It has no known antigen specificity. The record has no base qualities; no much larger clone is one base away.

Input material: whole blood. Rearrangement joined TRBV7-3 to TRBJ2-3; the D gene is possibly TRBD2, with 5 bases matching. The clonotype was recovered from an adult who was a healthcare worker with PCR-confirmed SARS-CoV-2 infection or an uninfected control (not recorded which). The DNA is TGTGCCAGCAGCCTCTTGCGGGGCACAGATACGCAGTATTTT. This gives the protein CASSLLRGTDTQYF. Full variable domain (CDR3 extended with the reference TRBV7-3 and TRBJ2-3 proteins): GAGVSQTPSNKVTEKGKYVELRCDPISGHTALYWYRQSLGQGPEFLIYFQGTGAADDSGLPNDRFFAVRPEGSVSTLKIQRTERGDSAVYLCASSLLRGTDTQYFGPGTRLTVL.